The 15 T cell receptor beta chains given below trace back to one sample, sequenced in a study of high-grade serous ovarian cancer treatment subgroups. Tumor samples were obtained before definitive surgery or chemotherapy. Generated by immunoSEQ multiplex PCR, the TCRdb table keeps only in-frame clones and is missing some. Seen here are 5,500 to 6,000 clones, about three quarters observed once, and the top ten hold around 7.7%. Sequenced input: tumor tissue. The receptors originated from a human donor with high-grade serous ovarian cancer.

The J gene is TRBJ2-1, the V gene TRBV11-3, with D perhaps being TRBD1 or TRBD2 (5 bases each). The CDR3 is made up of 17 amino acids. Germline CDR1 and CDR2: SGHNT and YENEEA. V lost 4 bases, J lost 6 bases, and 22 bases lay in between. For the CDR3, the DNA is TGTGCCAGCAGCTCGGAAGGGACGCAGGTGTCGGCCAATGAGCAGTTCTTC. Protein: CASSSEGTQVSANEQFF.

Turning to this clone: The sample contains more than one DNA sequence encoding this CDR3. V and J are TRBV6-1 and TRBJ1-6, with D possibly TRBD1 on 5 matching bases. This CDR3 comprises 15 residues. Germline V gene sequence: CDR1 MNHNS, CDR2 SASEGT. V gave up 3 bases and J gave up 2 bases, with 8 bases separating them. CDR3 in amino acids: CASSEGVTYNSPLHF. In DNA, the CDR3 is TGTGCCAGCAGTGAGGGGGTGACCTATAATTCACCCCTCCACTTT.

The V and J genes are TRBV5-6 and TRBJ1-1; D is ambiguous. Trimming pared 1 base from V and 3 bases from J, leaving 4 bases between. The CDR3 is 12 residues long. From germline, CDR1 is SGHDT and CDR2 YYEEEE. Here the CDR3 reads CASSLTDTEAFF. The CDR3 region has the DNA TGTGCCAGCAGCTTGACAGACACTGAAGCTTTCTTT.

This clone was found once. This sequence joins TRBV19 and TRBJ1-5; TRBD1 might be the D (5 bases). This CDR3 region has 13 residues. Deletions cut 10 bases from V and 0 bases from J, with 10 bases between. CDR1 is LNHDA, CDR2 SQIVND, per germline (reference sequence). The CDR3 region has the DNA TGTGCCACCGACAGTTATAGCAATCAGCCCCAGCATTTT. The encoded protein is CATDSYSNQPQHF.

V is TRBV7-3 and J is TRBJ1-4, with D perhaps matching TRBD1 (5 bases). Looked up from germline, CDR1 is SGHTA and CDR2 is FQGTGA. Trimming cost V 4 bases and J 3 bases, with 6 bases left between them. The CDR3 loop spans 13 amino acids. In DNA form, the CDR3 reads TGTGCCAGCAGCTCGACAGCTAATGAAAAACTGTTTTTT. Amino acids: CASSSTANEKLFF.

In its sample, this clone was seen once. The rearrangement uses TRBV6-6 and TRBJ2-7; D tentatively reads TRBD1 or TRBD2 (5 bases each). Looked up from germline, CDR1 is MNHNY and CDR2 is SVGAGI (reference sequence). This CDR3 is 14 amino acids long. Trimming shortened V by 2 bases and J by 2 bases, and 10 bases separated the two germline ends. The chain's CDR3 is CASSYGGSAYEQYF. The CDR3 DNA sequence: TGTGCCAGCAGTTACGGGGGTAGCGCCTACGAGCAGTACTTC.

V gene TRBV5-1 combines with J gene TRBJ2-3, with D possibly called TRBD1 or TRBD2 (6 bases each). The germline V and J ends were trimmed by 4 bases and 6 bases, with 15 bases remaining between them. This CDR3 contains 14 residues. Germline-derived CDR1 and CDR2 are SGHRS and YFSETQ. The CDR3 DNA sequence: TGCGCCAGCAGCGGGACGGGGGCAGGGGATACGCAGTATTTT. Translation gives CASSGTGAGDTQYF. The whole variable domain, remainder taken from reference TRBV5-1 and TRBJ2-3, is KAGVTQTPRYLIKTRGQQVTLSCSPISGHRSVSWYQQTPGQGLQFLFEYFSETQRNKGNFPGRFSGRQFSNSRSEMNVSTLELGDSALYLCASSGTGAGDTQYFGPGTRLTVL.

This clone showed up just a few times. This rearrangement joins TRBV6-1 to TRBJ1-2; maybe TRBD1 (5 bases). The CDR3 has 13 residues. Germline V gene data show CDR1 as MNHNS and CDR2 as SASEGT. With 4 bases removed from V and 5 bases from J, the gap between germline ends came to 11 bases. The CDR3 loop is CASSGGTSYGYTF. The CDR3 DNA follows: TGTGCCAGCAGTGGCGGGACTTCGTATGGCTACACCTTC.

This rearrangement joins TRBV4-2 to TRBJ2-7; no reliable D call. Per germline, CDR1 LGHNA and CDR2 YNFKEQ. The CDR3 is 16 amino acids. The V end was cut by 5 bases, the J end by 7 bases, with 24 bases between. This CDR3 is CASSSWVAGRVYEQYF. The CDR3 coding sequence is TGTGCCAGCAGCTCCTGGGTTGCTGGACGAGTTTATGAGCAGTACTTC.

V is TRBV29-1 and J is TRBJ2-7; either TRBD1 or TRBD2 may fit D (5 bases each). Trimming stripped 4 bases from V and 2 bases from J, with 15 bases between. CDR1 is SQVTM, CDR2 ANQGSEA, per germline. The CDR3 is made up of 14 amino acids. The CDR3 is CSVVLRDGTYEQYF. CDR3 DNA: TGCAGCGTTGTTTTGAGGGACGGAACCTACGAGCAGTACTTC.

The V and J genes are TRBV28 and TRBJ2-1; D is unresolved. V was clipped by 3 bases and J by 4 bases, with 22 bases between them. This CDR3 has 18 residues. Germline V lookup: CDR1 MDHEN, CDR2 SYDVKM. The CDR3 sequence is CASSFTVGSRVGYNEQFF. CDR3 in DNA: TGTGCCAGCAGTTTTACTGTTGGATCCCGGGTCGGATACAATGAGCAGTTCTTC.

The chain has TRBV7-2 and TRBJ2-1, with a weak D call TRBD2 (5 bases). Looked up from germline, CDR1 is SGHTA and CDR2 is FQGNSA. The V and J ends lost 5 bases and 7 bases respectively, with 24 bases between them. The CDR3 consists of 17 residues. As DNA, the CDR3 is TGTGCCAGCAGCCCTCACCTCGACTACCGCATAGGGAATGAGCAGTTCTTC. It specifies CASSPHLDYRIGNEQFF.

The chain carries TRBV6-6 and TRBJ2-2, with D hard to call. V was clipped by 2 bases and J by 7 bases, with 5 bases between them. The CDR3 loop spans 12 amino acids. Germline V gene sequence: CDR1 MNHNY, CDR2 SVGAGI (reference sequence). The CDR3 region is CASSYRGGELFF. In DNA form, the CDR3 reads TGTGCCAGCAGTTACAGAGGCGGGGAGCTGTTTTTT.

The chain carries TRBV6-4 and TRBJ2-1; TRBD2 agrees at 8 bases. V shed 5 bases, J shed 8 bases, and the junction held 8 bases outside the gene matches. Germline lookup yields CDR1 MRHNA and CDR2 SNTAGT. This CDR3 spans 14 amino acids. CDR3 in DNA: TGTGCCAGCAGTTCCGGGGGGGCCTCTGATGAGCAGTTCTTC. This codes for CASSSGGASDEQFF.

V gene TRBV5-3 combines with J gene TRBJ1-5, with D unresolved. Being an ORF, TRBV5-3 has a function that is uncertain. The CDR3 has 14 residues. V dropped 1 base and J dropped 0 bases, with 5 bases sitting between them. Written as DNA, the CDR3 is TGTGCCAGAAGCTTGAGGGATAGCAATCAGCCCCAGCATTTT. Encoded protein: CARSLRDSNQPQHF.